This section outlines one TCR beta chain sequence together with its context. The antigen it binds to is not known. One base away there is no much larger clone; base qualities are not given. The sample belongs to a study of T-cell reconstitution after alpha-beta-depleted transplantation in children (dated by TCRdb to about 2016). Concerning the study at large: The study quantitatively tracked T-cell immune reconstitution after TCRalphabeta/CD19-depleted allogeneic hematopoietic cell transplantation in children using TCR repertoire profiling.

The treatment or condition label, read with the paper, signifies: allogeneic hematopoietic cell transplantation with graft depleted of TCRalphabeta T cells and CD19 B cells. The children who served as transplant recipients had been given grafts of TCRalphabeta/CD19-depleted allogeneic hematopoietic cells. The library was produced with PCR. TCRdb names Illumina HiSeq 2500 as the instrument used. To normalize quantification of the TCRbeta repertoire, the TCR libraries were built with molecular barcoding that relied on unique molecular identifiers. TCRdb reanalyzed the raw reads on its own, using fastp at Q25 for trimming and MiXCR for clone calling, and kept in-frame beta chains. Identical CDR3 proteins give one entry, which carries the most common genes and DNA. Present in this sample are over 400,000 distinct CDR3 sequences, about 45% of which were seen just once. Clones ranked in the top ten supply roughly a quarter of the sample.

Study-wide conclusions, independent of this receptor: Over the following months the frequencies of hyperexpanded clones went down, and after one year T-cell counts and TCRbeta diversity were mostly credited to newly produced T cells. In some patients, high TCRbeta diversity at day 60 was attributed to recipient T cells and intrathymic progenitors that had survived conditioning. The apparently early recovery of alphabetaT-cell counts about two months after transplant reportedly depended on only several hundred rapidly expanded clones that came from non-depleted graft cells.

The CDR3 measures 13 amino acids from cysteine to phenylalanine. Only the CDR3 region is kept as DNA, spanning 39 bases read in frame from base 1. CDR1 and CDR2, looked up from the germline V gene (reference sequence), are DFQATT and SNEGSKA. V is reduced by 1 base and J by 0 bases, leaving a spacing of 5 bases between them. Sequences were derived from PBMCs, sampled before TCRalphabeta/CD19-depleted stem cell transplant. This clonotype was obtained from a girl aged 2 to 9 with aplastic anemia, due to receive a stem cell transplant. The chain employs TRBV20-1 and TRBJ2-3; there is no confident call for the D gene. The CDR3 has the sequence CSARGSSTDTQYF. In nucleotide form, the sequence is TGCAGTGCTAGAGGTTCCAGCACAGATACGCAGTATTTT.